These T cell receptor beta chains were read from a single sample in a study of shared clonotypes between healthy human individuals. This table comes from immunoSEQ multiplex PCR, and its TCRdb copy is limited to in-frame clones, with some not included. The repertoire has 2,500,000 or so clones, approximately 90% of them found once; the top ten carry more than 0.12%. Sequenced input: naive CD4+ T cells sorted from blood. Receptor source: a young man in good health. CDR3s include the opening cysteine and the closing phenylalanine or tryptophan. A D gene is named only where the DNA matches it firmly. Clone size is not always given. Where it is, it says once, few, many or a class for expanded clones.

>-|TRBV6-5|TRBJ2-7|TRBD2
TGTGCCAGCAGCAGACTAGCGGGAGCGGGGGACGAGCAGTACTTC
CASSRLAGAGDEQYF
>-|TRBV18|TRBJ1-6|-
TGTGCCAGCTCAGGAAACCGGGACGGAGTGTCCAGATTGCGGTCACCCCTCCACTTT
CASSGNRDGVSRLRSPLHF
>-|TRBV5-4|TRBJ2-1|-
TGTGCCAGCAGCTTGTTGGAAGGGAACCACAATGAGCAGTTCTTC
CASSLLEGNHNEQFF
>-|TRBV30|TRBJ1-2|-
TGTGCCTGGAGTAAAGTGGGGGCCACTAACTATGGCTACACCTTC
CAWSKVGATNYGYTF
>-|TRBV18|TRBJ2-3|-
TGTGCCAGCTCACCGAGGAAAGATACGCAGTATTTT
CASSPRKDTQYF
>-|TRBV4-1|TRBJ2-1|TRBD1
TGCGCCAGCAGCCAAGAAAGAGGACAGGGATGGTGGGAGCAGTTCTTC
CASSQERGQGWWEQFF
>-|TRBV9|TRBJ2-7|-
TGTGCCAGCAGCGTAGAGGCAGGAGGGACCCCGATGCAGTACTTC
CASSVEAGGTPMQYF
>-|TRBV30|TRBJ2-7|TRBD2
TGTGCCTGGAGTGTACTAGCGGGGGGATTCGAGCAGTACTTC
CAWSVLAGGFEQYF
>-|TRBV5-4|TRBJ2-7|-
TGTGCCAGCAGTCGGGACCGATCCTACGAGCAGTACTTC
CASSRDRSYEQYF
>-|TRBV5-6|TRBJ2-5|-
TGTGCCAGCAGCGACGACAGGGAGGTAAAGACCCAGTACTTC
CASSDDREVKTQYF
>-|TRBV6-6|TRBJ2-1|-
TGTGCCAGCAGTTACTCCCGGGACAATGAGCAGTTCTTC
CASSYSRDNEQFF
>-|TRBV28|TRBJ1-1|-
TGTGCCAGCAGGCGAGGGACGTACATGAACACTGAAGCTTTCTTT
CASRRGTYMNTEAFF
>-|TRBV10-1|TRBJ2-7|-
TGCGCCAGCAGTGAGTCAATCTCCTACGAGCAGTACTTC
CASSESISYEQYF
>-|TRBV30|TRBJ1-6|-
TGTGCCTGGTCCTTGTTGGGTTCCTATAATTCACCCCTCCACTTT
CAWSLLGSYNSPLHF
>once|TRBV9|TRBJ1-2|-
TGTGCCAGCAGCGTAGAGGAAGGGTCACTCTATGGCTACACCTTC
CASSVEEGSLYGYTF
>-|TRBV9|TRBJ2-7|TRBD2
TGTGCCAGCAGCGTAGGACCCCCCACTAGCGGGAGTGGCGAGCAGTACTTC
CASSVGPPTSGSGEQYF
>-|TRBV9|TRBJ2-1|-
TGTGCCAGCAGCGTAGACGGGGATTACTACAATGAGCAGTTCTTC
CASSVDGDYYNEQFF
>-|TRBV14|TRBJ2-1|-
TGTGCCAGCAGCCCCCGACCTTACAATGAGCAGTTCTTC
CASSPRPYNEQFF
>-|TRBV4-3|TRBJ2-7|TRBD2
TGCGCCAGCAGCCAGCTAGCGGGAGGAGCCTACGAGCAGTACTTC
CASSQLAGGAYEQYF
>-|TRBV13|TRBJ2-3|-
TGTGCCAGCAGGTTAGGGGGGCGCCGCACAGATACGCAGTATTTT
CASRLGGRRTDTQYF
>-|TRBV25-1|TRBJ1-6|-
TGTGCCAGCAGTGGCAAAGGGACGGGAAATTCACCCCTCCACTTT
CASSGKGTGNSPLHF
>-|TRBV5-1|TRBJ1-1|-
TGCGCCAGCAGCGCGGTTACCGGGACACCGAACACTGAAGCTTTCTTT
CASSAVTGTPNTEAFF
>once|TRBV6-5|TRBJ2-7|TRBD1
TGTGCCAGCAGTTACTCTTACAGGGGACGGTACGAGCAGTACTTC
CASSYSYRGRYEQYF
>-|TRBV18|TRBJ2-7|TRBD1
TGTGCCAGCTCACAGGACAGGGCATCCTACGAGCAGTACTTC
CASSQDRASYEQYF
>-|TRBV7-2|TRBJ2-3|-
TGTGCCAGCAGCTTAGAACGAGGAGATACGCAGTATTTT
CASSLERGDTQYF
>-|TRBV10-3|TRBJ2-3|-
TGTGCCATCAGTGAAATAGGAAGGGGCACAGATACGCAGTATTTT
CAISEIGRGTDTQYF
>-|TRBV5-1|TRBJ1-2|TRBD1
TGCGCCAGCAGCGACTTCACAGGGGACCCTGGTGGCTACACCTTC
CASSDFTGDPGGYTF
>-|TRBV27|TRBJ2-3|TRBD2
TGTGCCAGCAGCCGGCTAGCGGGGGGGCCAGATACGCAGTATTTT
CASSRLAGGPDTQYF
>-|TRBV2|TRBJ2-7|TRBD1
TGTGCCAGCCAGACCCATCGGACAGGGATTAGCTCCTACGAGCAGTACTTC
CASQTHRTGISSYEQYF
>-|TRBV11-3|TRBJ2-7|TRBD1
TGTGCCAGCAGCTTAGACAGACAGGGGGCGATATCCTACGAGCAGTACTTC
CASSLDRQGAISYEQYF
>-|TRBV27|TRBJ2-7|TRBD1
TGTGCCAGCAGCTTTGGACAGGGGATTTCCTACGAGCAGTACTTC
CASSFGQGISYEQYF
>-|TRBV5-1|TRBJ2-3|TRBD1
TGCGCCAGCCGGTGGGACAGGGGCACAGATACGCAGTATTTT
CASRWDRGTDTQYF
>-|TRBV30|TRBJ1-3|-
TGTGCCTGGAGTCGGGGGACCTCTGGAAACACCATATATTTT
CAWSRGTSGNTIYF
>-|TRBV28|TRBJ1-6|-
TGTGCCAGCAGTTCCGATATAGTCTATAATTCACCCCTCCACTTT
CASSSDIVYNSPLHF
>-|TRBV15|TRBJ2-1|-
TGTGCCACCAGCAGACGTAGACCACCCTACAATGAGCAGTTCTTC
CATSRRRPPYNEQFF
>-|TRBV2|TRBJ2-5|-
TGTGCCAGCGGGATCGAGACCCAGTACTTC
CASGIETQYF
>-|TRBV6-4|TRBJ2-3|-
TGTGCCAGCAGTTCTAGCCATACCGCAGATACGCAGTATTTT
CASSSSHTADTQYF
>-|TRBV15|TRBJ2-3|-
TGTGCCACCAGCAACGGGACCACCACAGATACGCAGTATTTT
CATSNGTTTDTQYF